This entry features one T cell receptor (beta chain) sequence. As yet, its antigen is unknown. This CDR3 contains 15 residues. V trimming: 3 bases; J trimming: 3 bases; junction bases outside the gene matches: 6. Per the germline V gene, CDR1 is KGHDR and CDR2 is SFDVKD. This entry is derived from a study of T cell responses to AZD1222 COVID-19 vaccine. Study-level results: The study found Spike-specific TCR breadth and depth rose after two AZD1222 doses.

Sequenced by immunoSEQ multiplex PCR; TCRdb stores in-frame clones only, minus some. The sample includes 150,000 to 160,000 clones, roughly nine tenths of them seen just once. The genes are TRBV24-1 and TRBJ1-2, with 7 bases identical to TRBD1. The specimen comprised peripheral blood, sampled on day 0 of MenACWY control vaccination. The source is an adult in good health. This chain's CDR3 is CATSDKTTGDYGYTF. The CDR3 bases are TGTGCCACCAGTGATAAAACTACAGGGGACTATGGCTACACCTTC.